This T cell receptor beta chain was recovered during a study of identical twins. This clonotype was seen ten or more times. cDNA molecules carried unique molecular identifiers, and template switching added a universal primer site. TCRdb re-derived calls from the 5' RACE reads in MiXCR, one entry per CDR3 protein. The sample lists over 500,000 distinct CDR3 sequences, less than 25% occurring once. These same data were also listed under a study on T cells expressing NK-cell markers. That work states: Of the CD8+ T cells in five or six donors, roughly 1.0-7.5% belonged to dominant NKG2C+ clonotypes. Researchers report these clonotypes also headed the CD3+CD56-NKG2C+ fraction in several donors.

The clonotype comes from a woman aged 18-29 years in good health. Specimen: CD4+ T cells sorted from blood.

DNA of the CDR3: TGTGCCAGCAGTACCGGGACAGGGGCCCGCGAGCAGTACTTC. It specifies CASSTGTGAREQYF. This chain connects TRBV6-1 to TRBJ2-7, with 10 bases aligning to TRBD1. V lost 5 bases to trimming and J lost 6 bases; unmatched junction nucleotides: 7. Per germline, CDR1 MNHNS and CDR2 SASEGT. The CDR3 sequence is 14 residues long.